The TCR beta chain under discussion was sequenced for a study of cytomegalovirus exposure and HLA in healthy donors. PCR was performed using 60 Vbeta and 13 Jbeta primers. Authors' analysis steps: Around 10 million of the roughly 80 million unique TCR beta chains counted in a later analysis were shared. The repertoire was sequenced with immunoSEQ multiplex PCR; TCRdb's copy has only in-frame clones and lacks some. V and J calls and clone size are given by that table; D and trimming were obtained from the DNA. The sample records about 40,000 clones, 66% being singletons. CDR1 is KGHSH and CDR2 is LQKENI in the germline V gene. The CDR3 consists of 16 residues. Trimming removed 3 bases from V and 0 bases from J; junction bases left unmatched: 5. Overall study results and limits: HLA allele associations emerged for under 20,000 TCR beta sequences in a later analysis, at 0.05 false discovery rate. Reports indicate that TCR beta sequences accurately predicted the HLA-A and HLA-B alleles of most subjects. Productive status was seen about 87% or about 30% of the time for most TCR beta V segments in an earlier analysis.

Concerning this clone: The antigen is unknown.

The sample consisted of PBMCs. The V call is TRBV18, the J call TRBJ1-5, with 7 bases lining up with TRBD1. The receptor was derived from a man aged 50 or older in good health and CMV-seropositive. CDR3: CASSPGQSSSNQPQHF. The CDR3 DNA reads TGTGCCAGCTCACCGGGACAGTCTTCTAGCAATCAGCCCCAGCATTTT.